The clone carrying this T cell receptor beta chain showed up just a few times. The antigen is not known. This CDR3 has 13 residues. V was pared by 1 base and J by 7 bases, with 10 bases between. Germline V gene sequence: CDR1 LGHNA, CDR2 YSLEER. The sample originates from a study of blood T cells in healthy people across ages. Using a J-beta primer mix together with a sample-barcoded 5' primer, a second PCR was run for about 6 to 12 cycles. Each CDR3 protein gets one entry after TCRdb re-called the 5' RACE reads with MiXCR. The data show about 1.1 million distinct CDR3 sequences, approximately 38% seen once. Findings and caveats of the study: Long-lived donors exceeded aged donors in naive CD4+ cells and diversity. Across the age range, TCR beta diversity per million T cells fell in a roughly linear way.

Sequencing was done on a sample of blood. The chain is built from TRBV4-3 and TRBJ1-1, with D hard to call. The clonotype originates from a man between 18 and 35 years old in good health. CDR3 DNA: TGCGCCAGCAGCCAAGGCACGGATAGTGAAGCTTTCTTT. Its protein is CASSQGTDSEAFF.